This TCR beta chain comes out of a study of identical twins. The CDR3 extends over 12 amino acids. V lost 6 bases and J lost 4; bases outside the gene matches: 5. Germline lookup yields CDR1 SQVTM and CDR2 ANQGSEA. Each CDR3 protein gets one entry after TCRdb re-called the 5' RACE reads with MiXCR. The sample has roughly 750,000 distinct CDR3 sequences; about 20% are singletons. This clonotype showed up many times. These data were also reused for a study on T cells expressing NK-cell markers.

The receptor was derived from a woman between 18 and 29 years old in good health. V gene TRBV29-1 combines with J gene TRBJ1-2; 7 positions agree with TRBD1. The sample comprised PBMCs. The CDR3 region is CSVDRVAYGYTF. The CDR3 region has the DNA TGCAGCGTCGACAGGGTTGCCTATGGCTACACCTTC.